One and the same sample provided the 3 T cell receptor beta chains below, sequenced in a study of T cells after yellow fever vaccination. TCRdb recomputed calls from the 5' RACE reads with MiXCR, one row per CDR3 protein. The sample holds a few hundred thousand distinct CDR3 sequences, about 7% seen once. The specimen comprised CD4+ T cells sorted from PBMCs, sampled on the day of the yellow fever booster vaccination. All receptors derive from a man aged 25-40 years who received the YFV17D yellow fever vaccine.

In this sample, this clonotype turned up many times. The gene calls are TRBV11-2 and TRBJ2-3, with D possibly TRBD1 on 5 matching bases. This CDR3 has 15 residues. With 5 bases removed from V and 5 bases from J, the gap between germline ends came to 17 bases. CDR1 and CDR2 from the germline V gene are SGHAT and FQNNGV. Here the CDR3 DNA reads TGTGCCAGCAGCACAAGAGTCAGGGCCGTAGATACGCAGTATTTT. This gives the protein CASSTRVRAVDTQYF.

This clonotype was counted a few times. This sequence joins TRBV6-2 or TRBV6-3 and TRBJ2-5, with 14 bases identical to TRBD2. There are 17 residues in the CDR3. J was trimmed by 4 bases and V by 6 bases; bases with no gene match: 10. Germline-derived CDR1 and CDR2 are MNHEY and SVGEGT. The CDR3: CASSPGGTSGRRETQYF. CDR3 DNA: TGTGCCAGCAGCCCCGGCGGGACTAGCGGGAGAAGAGAGACCCAGTACTTC.

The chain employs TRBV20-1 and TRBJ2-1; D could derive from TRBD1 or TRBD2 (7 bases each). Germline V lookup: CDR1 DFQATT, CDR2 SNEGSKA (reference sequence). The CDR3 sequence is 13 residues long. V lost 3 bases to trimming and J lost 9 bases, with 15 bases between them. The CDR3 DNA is TGCAGTGCTAGGGGGGGAGGGGGCGGTGAGCAGTTCTTC. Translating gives CSARGGGGGEQFF.